These 16 T cell receptor beta chains share one sample of origin, sequenced in a study of beta chain features in type 1 diabetes. Expressed TCRB transcripts were sequenced because the isolated RNA had all been reverse transcribed beforehand. Measured with immunoSEQ multiplex PCR; TCRdb has only the in-frame clones, and not every one. The data show hundreds of thousands of clones, roughly an eighth seen once. Sample: naive CD4+ T cells from blood. The receptors come from a man aged 18 to 29 in good health.

This clone was seen only a few times. The V and J genes are TRBV30 and TRBJ2-7, with 11 bases matching TRBD2. Looked up from germline, CDR1 is GTSNPN and CDR2 is SVGIG (reference sequence). The CDR3 covers 15 residues. V gave up 5 bases and J gave up 2 bases; unmatched junction bases: 8. The CDR3 bases are TGTGCCTGGTCCGACCTAGCGGGAGGACCCTACGAGCAGTACTTC. Its protein is CAWSDLAGGPYEQYF.

The genes are TRBV18 and TRBJ1-2; D unresolved. Germline V gives CDR1 KGHSH, CDR2 LQKENI. The CDR3 has 14 residues. Trimming shortened V by 8 bases and J by 10 bases, and 23 bases separated the two germline ends. CDR3: CASHTGTSGTPYTF. The CDR3 region has the DNA TGTGCCAGCCATACGGGTACATCGGGAACCCCCTACACCTTC.

The chain is built from TRBV9 and TRBJ1-1; D is ambiguous. The CDR3 covers 15 residues. Germline V lookup: CDR1 SGDLS, CDR2 YYNGEE. V was shortened by 0 bases and J by 1 base, with 10 bases between the two germline ends. As DNA, the CDR3 is TGTGCCAGCAGCGTAGAAGCTTGGTCGAACACTGAAGCTTTCTTT. This sequence encodes CASSVEAWSNTEAFF.

V and J are TRBV5-1 and TRBJ2-7; D is unresolved. This CDR3 has 14 amino acids. The V end was cut by 0 bases, the J end by 5 bases, with 12 bases between. Germline lookup yields CDR1 SGHRS and CDR2 YFSETQ. Written as DNA, the CDR3 is TGCGCCAGCAGCTTGGTAGGCGGAGTCGACGAGCAGTACTTC. It encodes CASSLVGGVDEQYF.

The chain combines TRBV28 with TRBJ2-7; 13 nucleotides line up with TRBD2. The CDR3 runs to 18 residues. V shed 1 base, J shed 2 bases, and the junction held 8 bases outside the gene matches. From germline, CDR1 is MDHEN and CDR2 SYDVKM. The CDR3 sequence is CASSLLKLAGGPAYEQYF. The DNA for the CDR3 is TGTGCCAGCAGTTTATTGAAACTAGCGGGGGGGCCGGCCTACGAGCAGTACTTC. The whole variable domain, filled in from reference TRBV28 and TRBJ2-7, reads DVKVTQSSRYLVKRTGEKVFLECVQDMDHENMFWYRQDPGLGLRLIYFSYDVKMKEKGDIPEGYSVSREKKERFSLILESASTNQTSMYLCASSLLKLAGGPAYEQYFGPGTRLTVT.

The chain employs TRBV7-7 and TRBJ2-2; 7 bases map to TRBD1. This CDR3 is 15 amino acids long. Unmatched junction bases numbered 5, after V lost 4 bases and J lost 3 bases. Germline-derived CDR1 and CDR2 are SSHAT and FNYEAQ (reference sequence). The DNA for the CDR3 is TGTGCCAGCAGCTCGACGGGACAGTACACCGGGGAGCTGTTTTTT. Encoded protein: CASSSTGQYTGELFF.

This clone appeared a few times. The J gene is TRBJ2-7, the V gene TRBV6-5, with D possibly TRBD2 on 6 matching bases. CDR1 is MNHEY, CDR2 SVGAGI, per germline. This CDR3 has 11 residues. V was trimmed by 8 bases and J by 5 bases, leaving 10 bases between them. The CDR3 sequence: CASSRGHEQYF. The DNA of the CDR3 is TGTGCCAGCTCGCGGGGCCACGAGCAGTACTTC.

The CDR3 DNA is TGTGCCAGTAGTCCAGGGGTGGGGTCCCGCGATGAGCAGTTCTTC. Its translation: CASSPGVGSRDEQFF. The V call is TRBV19, the J call TRBJ2-1; possibly TRBD1 for D (6 bases). CDR1 is LNHDA, CDR2 SQIVND, per germline (reference sequence). V shed 5 bases and J shed 8 bases, with 19 bases lying between them. This CDR3 has 15 amino acids.

In its sample, this clone was seen a few times. The V and J genes are TRBV9 and TRBJ1-2, with D hard to call. The germline V gene has CDR1 SGDLS and CDR2 YYNGEE. CDR3 length: 15 residues. The V end was cut by 3 bases, the J end by 8 bases, with 20 bases between. CDR3 DNA sequence: TGTGCCAGCAGCGGATACCGGGATACCATGGTCGGCTACACCTTC. Translating gives CASSGYRDTMVGYTF.

This clone was detected a few times. V is TRBV7-2 and J is TRBJ2-7; D call uncertain. The V and J ends lost 3 bases and 3 bases respectively, with 9 bases between them. This CDR3 is 13 amino acids long. Germline CDR1 reads SGHTA; CDR2 reads FQGNSA. CDR3 bases: TGTGCCAGCAGCTTGGCAGTGTACTACGAGCAGTACTTC. This codes for CASSLAVYYEQYF.

In its sample, this clone was seen a few times. CDR3 sequence reads: CASSLQAAGNEQFF. The CDR3 DNA is TGTGCCAGCAGCTTACAGGCGGCAGGGAATGAGCAGTTCTTC. The genes are TRBV7-3 and TRBJ2-1; D might be TRBD1 (5 bases). Deletions cut 2 bases from V and 7 bases from J, with 12 bases between. This CDR3 is 14 amino acids long. CDR1 and CDR2 (germline): SGHTA, FQGTGA.

This clone was recorded a few times. CDR3 amino acids: CASSLKGQGFIYEQYF. The CDR3 nucleotides are TGTGCCAGCAGCTTAAAGGGACAGGGTTTCATCTACGAGCAGTACTTC. V gene TRBV7-3 combines with J gene TRBJ2-7, with TRBD1 matching over 9 bases. Losses at the gene ends were 1 base for V and 3 bases for J; bases not matched to a gene: 7. This CDR3 has 16 amino acids. Germline V gene data show CDR1 as SGHTA and CDR2 as FQGTGA.

A word on this clone: The junction differs from germline at one of its ends, possibly a read error. The chain joins TRBV7-8 to TRBJ2-2; 14 nucleotides line up with TRBD2. The CDR3 is 18 residues long. Germline CDR1 is SGHVS and CDR2 is FQNEAQ. The CDR3, as DNA: TGTGCCAGCAGCTCGGGGACTAGCGGGGGCTCGAAGACCGGGGAGCTGTTTTTT. It yields the protein CASSSGTSGGSKTGELFF. The full variable domain, its missing parts supplied by reference TRBV7-8 and TRBJ2-2, is GAGVSQSPRYKVAKRGQDVALRCDPISGHVSLFWYQQALGQGPEFLTYFQNEAQLDKSGLPSDRFFAERPEGSVSTLKIQRTQQEDSAVYLCASSSGTSGGSKTGELFFGEGSRLTVL.

There are a few counts of this clone. The chain carries TRBV5-1 and TRBJ2-5; 15 bases line up with TRBD2. From germline, CDR1 is SGHRS and CDR2 YFSETQ. V was clipped by 3 bases and J by 2 bases; unmatched bases: 5. This CDR3 region has 17 residues. CDR3 DNA sequence: TGCGCCAGCAGCTCCGGACTAGCGGGAGGGTGGCAAGAGACCCAGTACTTC. Protein: CASSSGLAGGWQETQYF.

The J gene is TRBJ1-3, the V gene TRBV7-6; TRBD1 is a possible D gene (6 bases). The CDR3 length is 16 residues. Germline V gene sequence: CDR1 SGHVS, CDR2 FNYEAQ. V was clipped by 1 base and J by 0 bases, with 10 bases between them. In nucleotides, the CDR3 is TGTGCCAGCAGCTTAGTCGGGACAAACTCTGGAAACACCATATATTTT. Its protein is CASSLVGTNSGNTIYF.

This sequence joins TRBV5-4 and TRBJ2-7; 9 bases align to TRBD1. V shed 4 bases, J shed 5 bases, and the junction held 4 bases outside the gene matches. Germline CDR1 and CDR2: SGHNT and YYREEE (reference sequence). The CDR3 covers 13 residues. The CDR3 loop is CASSRDRVDEQYF. CDR3 in DNA: TGTGCCAGCAGCCGGGACAGGGTGGACGAGCAGTACTTC.